The clone carrying this T cell receptor (beta chain) was detected many times. A junction boundary mismatches the germline segment, possibly from a read error. The library came from three nested PCR rounds adapted from ARM-PCR protocols. TCRdb reprocessed the multiplex PCR reads via MiXCR and lists one record per CDR3 protein. The table has approximately 110,000 distinct CDR3 sequences, about 75% seen once. No cell sorting was done before RNA was extracted from the tissue. The record originates from a study of tumor and adjacent non-tumor tissue in lung cancer. The CDR3 has 14 residues. Germline CDR1 and CDR2: MNHEY and SVGEGT.

This TCR came from a woman between 55 and 75 years old with non-small cell lung cancer. The genes are TRBV6-2 or TRBV6-3 and TRBJ1-5; no reliable D call. Specimen: lung tumor tissue. CDR3 in DNA: TGTGCCAGCAGCCTCAGTTCTAGCAGTCAGCCCCAGCATTTT. This translates into CASSLSSSSQPQHF.